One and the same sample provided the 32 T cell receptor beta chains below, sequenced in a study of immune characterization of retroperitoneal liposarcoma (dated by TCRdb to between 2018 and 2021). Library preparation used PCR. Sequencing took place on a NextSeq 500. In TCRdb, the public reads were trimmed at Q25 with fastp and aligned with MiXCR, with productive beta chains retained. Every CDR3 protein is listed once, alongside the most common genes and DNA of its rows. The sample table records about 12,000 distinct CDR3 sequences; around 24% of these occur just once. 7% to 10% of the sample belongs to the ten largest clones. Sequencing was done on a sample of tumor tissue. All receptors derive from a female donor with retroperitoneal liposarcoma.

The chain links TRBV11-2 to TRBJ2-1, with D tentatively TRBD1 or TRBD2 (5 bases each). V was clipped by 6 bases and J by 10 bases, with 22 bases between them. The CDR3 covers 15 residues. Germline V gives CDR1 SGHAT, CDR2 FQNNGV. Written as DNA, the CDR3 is TGTGCCAGCAGGGCTCCGGGACGCAACTCCTACGAGCAGTTCTTC. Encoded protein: CASRAPGRNSYEQFF.

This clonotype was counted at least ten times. CDR3 sequence: CASSEWRVDRPKETQYF. The CDR3 nucleotides read TGTGCCAGCAGTGAATGGCGCGTTGACAGACCAAAAGAGACCCAGTACTTC. The chain combines TRBV25-1 with TRBJ2-5, with D tentatively TRBD1 (5 bases). Per germline, CDR1 MGHDK and CDR2 SYGVNS. The ends were cut back, 1 base at V and 3 bases at J, with 18 bases in the middle. The CDR3 is 17 residues long.

The CDR3 nucleotides are TGTGCCAGCAGCCCGGACAGGGGCACTCAGCCCCAGCATTTT. This translates into CASSPDRGTQPQHF. V gene TRBV11-2 combines with J gene TRBJ1-5; 9 bases agree with TRBD1. V lost 5 bases, J lost 6 bases, and 5 bases stayed unmatched. Germline V CDR1 and CDR2: SGHAT, FQNNGV. CDR3 length equals 14 residues. Full variable domain (missing parts from reference TRBV11-2 and TRBJ1-5): EAGVAQSPRYKIIEKRQSVAFWCNPISGHATLYWYQQILGQGPKLLIQFQNNGVVDDSQLPKDRFSAERLKGVDSTLKIQPAKLEDSAVYLCASSPDRGTQPQHFGDGTRLSIL.

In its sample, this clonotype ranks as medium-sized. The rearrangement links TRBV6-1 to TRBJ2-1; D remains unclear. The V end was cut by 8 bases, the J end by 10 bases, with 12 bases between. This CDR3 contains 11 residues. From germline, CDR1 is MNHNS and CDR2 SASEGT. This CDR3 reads CASSVVYEQFF. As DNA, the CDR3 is TGTGCCAGCTCAGTAGTCTACGAGCAGTTCTTC.

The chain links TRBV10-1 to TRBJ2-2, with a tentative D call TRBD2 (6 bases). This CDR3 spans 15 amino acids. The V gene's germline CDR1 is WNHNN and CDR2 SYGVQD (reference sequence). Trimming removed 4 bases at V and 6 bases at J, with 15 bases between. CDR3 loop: CASSAIGGPSGELFF. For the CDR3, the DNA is TGCGCCAGCAGTGCTATAGGAGGGCCTTCCGGGGAGCTGTTTTTT.

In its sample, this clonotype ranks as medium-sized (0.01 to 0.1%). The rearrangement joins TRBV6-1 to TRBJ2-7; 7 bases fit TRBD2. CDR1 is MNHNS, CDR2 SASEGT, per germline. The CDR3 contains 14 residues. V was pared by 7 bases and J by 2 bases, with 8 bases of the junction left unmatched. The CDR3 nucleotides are TGTGCCAGCACCGAGACTAGCTACCCCTACGAGCAGTACTTC. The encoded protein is CASTETSYPYEQYF.

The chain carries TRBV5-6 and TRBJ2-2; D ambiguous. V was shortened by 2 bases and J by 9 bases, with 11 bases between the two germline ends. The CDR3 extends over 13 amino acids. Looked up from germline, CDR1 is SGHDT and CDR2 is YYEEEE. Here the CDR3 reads CASSLRPERELFF. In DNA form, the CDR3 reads TGTGCCAGCAGCTTAAGGCCGGAAAGGGAGCTGTTTTTT.

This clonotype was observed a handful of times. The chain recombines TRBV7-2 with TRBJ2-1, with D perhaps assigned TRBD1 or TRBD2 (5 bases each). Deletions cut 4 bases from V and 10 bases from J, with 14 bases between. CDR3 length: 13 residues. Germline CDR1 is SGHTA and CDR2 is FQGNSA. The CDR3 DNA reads TGTGCCAGCAGCTCCGGACCGGGACGCGAGCAGTTCTTC. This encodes CASSSGPGREQFF.

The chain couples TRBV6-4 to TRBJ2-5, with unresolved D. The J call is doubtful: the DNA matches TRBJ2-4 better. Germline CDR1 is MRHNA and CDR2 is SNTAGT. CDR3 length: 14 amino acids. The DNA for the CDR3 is TGTGCCAGCAGTCCGGACGAGTGGGTAAACATTCAGTACTTC. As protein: CASSPDEWVNIQYF.

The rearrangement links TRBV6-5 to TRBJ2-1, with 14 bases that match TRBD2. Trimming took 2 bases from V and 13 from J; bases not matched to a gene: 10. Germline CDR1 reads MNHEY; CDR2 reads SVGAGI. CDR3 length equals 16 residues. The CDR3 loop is CASSYGTSGRMGTQFF. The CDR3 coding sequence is TGTGCCAGCAGTTACGGGACTAGCGGGAGAATGGGGACCCAGTTCTTC.

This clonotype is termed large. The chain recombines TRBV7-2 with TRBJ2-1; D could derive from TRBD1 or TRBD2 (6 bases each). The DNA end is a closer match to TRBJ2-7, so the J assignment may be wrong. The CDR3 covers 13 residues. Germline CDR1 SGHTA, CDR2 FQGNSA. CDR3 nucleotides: TGTGCCAGCAGCTTTAACGGGGGCTTTGAGCAGTACTTC. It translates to CASSFNGGFEQYF.

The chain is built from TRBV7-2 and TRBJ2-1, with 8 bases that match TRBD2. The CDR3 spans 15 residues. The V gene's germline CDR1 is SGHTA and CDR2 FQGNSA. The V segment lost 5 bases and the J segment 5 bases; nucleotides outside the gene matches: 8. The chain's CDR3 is CASSDVAGFNNEQFF. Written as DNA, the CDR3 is TGTGCCAGCAGCGACGTAGCGGGATTTAACAATGAGCAGTTCTTC.

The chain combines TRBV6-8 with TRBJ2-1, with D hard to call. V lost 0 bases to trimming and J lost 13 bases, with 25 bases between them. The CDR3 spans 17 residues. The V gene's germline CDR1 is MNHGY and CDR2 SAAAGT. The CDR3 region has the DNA TGTGCCAGCAGTTACTCTCCACCCGGGTCGACCAAAAACATTCAGTTCTTC. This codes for CASSYSPPGSTKNIQFF.

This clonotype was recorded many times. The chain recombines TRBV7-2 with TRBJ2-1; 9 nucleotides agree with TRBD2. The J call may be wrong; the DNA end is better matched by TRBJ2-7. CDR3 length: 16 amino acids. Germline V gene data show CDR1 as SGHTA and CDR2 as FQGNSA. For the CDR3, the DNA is TGTGCCAGCAGCAAGAGTCGGGCGGGAGGGGAAGTCGAGCAGTACTTC. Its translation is CASSKSRAGGEVEQYF.

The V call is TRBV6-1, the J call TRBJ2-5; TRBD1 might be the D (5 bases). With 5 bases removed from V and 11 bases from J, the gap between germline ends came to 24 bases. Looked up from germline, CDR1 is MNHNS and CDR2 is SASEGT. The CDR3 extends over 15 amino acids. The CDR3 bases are TGTGCCAGCAGTCCAACCTCGACAGTATACAATGAGCAGTACTTC. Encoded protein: CASSPTSTVYNEQYF.

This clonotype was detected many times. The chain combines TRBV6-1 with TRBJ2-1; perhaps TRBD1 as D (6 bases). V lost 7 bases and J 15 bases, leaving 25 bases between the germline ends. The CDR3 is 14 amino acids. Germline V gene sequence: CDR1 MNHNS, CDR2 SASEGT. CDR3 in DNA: TGTGCCAGCACCTCTGCGACAGGCCACCCCTGGGGGTTCTTC. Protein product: CASTSATGHPWGFF.

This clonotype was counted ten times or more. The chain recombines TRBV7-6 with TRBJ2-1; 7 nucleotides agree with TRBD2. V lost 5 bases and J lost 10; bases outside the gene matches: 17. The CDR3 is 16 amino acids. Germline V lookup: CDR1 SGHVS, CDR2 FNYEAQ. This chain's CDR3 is CASSPSGGSLSYEQFF. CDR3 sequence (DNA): TGTGCCAGCAGCCCAAGTGGCGGGAGTCTCTCCTACGAGCAGTTCTTC.

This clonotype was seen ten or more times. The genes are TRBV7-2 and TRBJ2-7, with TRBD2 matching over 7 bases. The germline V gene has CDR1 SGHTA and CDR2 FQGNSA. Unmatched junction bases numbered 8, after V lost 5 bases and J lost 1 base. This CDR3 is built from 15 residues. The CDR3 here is CASSITSAASYEQYF. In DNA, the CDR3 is TGTGCCAGCAGCATTACTAGCGCGGCGTCCTACGAGCAGTACTTC.

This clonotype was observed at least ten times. The CDR3 here is CASSFVGSTDTQYF. The CDR3 coding sequence is TGTGCCAGCAGTTTTGTCGGGAGCACAGATACGCAGTATTTT. V is TRBV27 and J is TRBJ2-3; D remains unclear. Germline-derived CDR1 and CDR2 are MNHEY and SMNVEV (reference sequence). Trimming shortened V by 3 bases and J by 0 bases, and 7 bases separated the two germline ends. The CDR3 runs 14 residues.

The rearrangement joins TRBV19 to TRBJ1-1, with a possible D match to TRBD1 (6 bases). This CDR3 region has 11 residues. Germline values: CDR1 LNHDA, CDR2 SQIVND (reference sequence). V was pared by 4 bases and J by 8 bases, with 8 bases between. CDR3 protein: CASSRTVEAFF. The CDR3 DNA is TGTGCCAGTAGTAGGACAGTAGAAGCTTTCTTT.

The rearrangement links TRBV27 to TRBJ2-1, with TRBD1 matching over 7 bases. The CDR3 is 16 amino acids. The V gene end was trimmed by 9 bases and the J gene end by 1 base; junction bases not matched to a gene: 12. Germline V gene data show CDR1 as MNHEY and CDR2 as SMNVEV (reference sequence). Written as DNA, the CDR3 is TGTGCCAGTAATACAGGGGTGCGGCCGTCCTACAATGAGCAGTTCTTC. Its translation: CASNTGVRPSYNEQFF.

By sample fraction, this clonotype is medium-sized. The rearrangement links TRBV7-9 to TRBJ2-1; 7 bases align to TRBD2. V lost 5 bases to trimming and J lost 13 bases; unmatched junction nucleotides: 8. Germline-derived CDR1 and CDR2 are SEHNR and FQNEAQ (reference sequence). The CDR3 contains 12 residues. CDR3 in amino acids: CASSPRGETQFF. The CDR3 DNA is TGTGCCAGCAGCCCCCGGGGGGAGACCCAGTTCTTC.

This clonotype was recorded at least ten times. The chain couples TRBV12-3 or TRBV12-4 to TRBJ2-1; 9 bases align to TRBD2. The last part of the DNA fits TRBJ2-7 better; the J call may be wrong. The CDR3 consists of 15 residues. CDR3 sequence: CASSPTSGTYNEQYF. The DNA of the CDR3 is TGTGCCAGCAGCCCGACTAGCGGAACCTACAATGAGCAGTACTTC.

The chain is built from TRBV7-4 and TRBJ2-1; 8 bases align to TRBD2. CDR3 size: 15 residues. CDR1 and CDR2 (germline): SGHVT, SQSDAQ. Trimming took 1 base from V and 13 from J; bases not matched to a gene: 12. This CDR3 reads CASSLVIAGWKTQFF. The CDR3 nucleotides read TGTGCCAGCAGCTTAGTGATAGCGGGATGGAAGACCCAGTTCTTC. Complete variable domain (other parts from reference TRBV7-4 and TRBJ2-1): GAGVSQSPRYKVAKRGRDVALRCDSISGHVTLYWYRQTLGQGSEVLTYSQSDAQRDKSGRPSGRFSAERPERSVSTLKIQRTEQGDSAVYLCASSLVIAGWKTQFFGPGTRLTVL.

Here the CDR3 reads CASSETRAETQYF. CDR3 DNA sequence: TGTGCCAGCAGTGAAACCAGGGCGGAGACCCAGTACTTC. The chain is built from TRBV6-1 and TRBJ2-5, with TRBD1 as a possible D gene (5 bases). This CDR3 has 13 residues. Germline V gives CDR1 MNHNS, CDR2 SASEGT. V lost 2 bases to trimming and J lost 5 bases, with 9 bases between them.

DNA for the CDR3: TGTGCCAGCAGCGTCCCTAGCGGAACTCTCCGGGAGCAGTACTTC. Translating gives CASSVPSGTLREQYF. The rearrangement uses TRBV7-8 and TRBJ2-4; 7 bases fit TRBD2. In germline, CDR1 is SGHVS, CDR2 FQNEAQ. This CDR3 spans 15 amino acids. The ends lost 5 bases at V and 13 bases at J; junction bases unmatched: 17.

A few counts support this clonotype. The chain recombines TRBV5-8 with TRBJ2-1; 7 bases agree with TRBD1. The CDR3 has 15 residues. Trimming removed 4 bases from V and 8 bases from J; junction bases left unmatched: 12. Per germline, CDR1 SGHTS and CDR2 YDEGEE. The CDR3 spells CASSPRERQGHEQFF. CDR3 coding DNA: TGTGCCAGCAGCCCCCGGGAAAGACAGGGCCATGAGCAGTTCTTC.

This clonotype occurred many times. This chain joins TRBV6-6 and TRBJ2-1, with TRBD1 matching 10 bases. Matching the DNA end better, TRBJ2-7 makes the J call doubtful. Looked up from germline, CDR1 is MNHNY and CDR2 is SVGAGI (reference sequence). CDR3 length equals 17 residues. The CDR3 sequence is CASSYSNYGTGAYEQYF. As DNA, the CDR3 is TGTGCCAGCAGTTACTCGAATTACGGGACAGGGGCATACGAGCAGTACTTC.

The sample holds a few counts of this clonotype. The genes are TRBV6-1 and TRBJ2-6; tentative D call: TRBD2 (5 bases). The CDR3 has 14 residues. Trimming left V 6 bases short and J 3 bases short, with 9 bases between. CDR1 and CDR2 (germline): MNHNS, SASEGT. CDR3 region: CASSPGFGANVLTF. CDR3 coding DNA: TGTGCCAGCAGCCCGGGATTTGGGGCCAACGTCCTGACTTTC.

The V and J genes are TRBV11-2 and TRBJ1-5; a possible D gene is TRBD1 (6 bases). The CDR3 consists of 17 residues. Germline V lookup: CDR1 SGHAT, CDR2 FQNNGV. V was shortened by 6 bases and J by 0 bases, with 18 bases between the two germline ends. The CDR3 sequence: CASRGPQGTYSNQPQHF. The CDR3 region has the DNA TGTGCCAGCAGGGGACCGCAGGGGACGTATAGCAATCAGCCCCAGCATTTT.

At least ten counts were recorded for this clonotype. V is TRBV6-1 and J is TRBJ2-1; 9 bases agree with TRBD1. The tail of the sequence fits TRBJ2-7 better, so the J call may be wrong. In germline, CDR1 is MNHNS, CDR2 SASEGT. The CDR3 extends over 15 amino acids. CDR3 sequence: CASSGPGQGYYEQYF. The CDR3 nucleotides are TGTGCCAGCAGTGGACCGGGACAGGGATACTACGAGCAGTACTTC.

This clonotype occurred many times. This CDR3 reads CASSDKGRNTEAFF. Here the CDR3 DNA reads TGTGCCAGCAGTGATAAGGGGCGGAACACTGAAGCTTTCTTT. V and J are TRBV6-1 and TRBJ1-1, with D tentatively TRBD1 (5 bases). Trimming took off 3 bases at V and 1 base at J, with 9 bases between the two ends. The CDR3 is 14 residues long. Germline V gene sequence: CDR1 MNHNS, CDR2 SASEGT.